These 23 T cell receptor beta chains were all obtained from the same sample, sequenced in a study of brain T cells in children with intractable seizures. Noted time point: blood from clinic visit 5 months post-surgery; TSC patient then seizure free. Produced via immunoSEQ multiplex PCR; TCRdb's table is partial and in-frame only. The sample lists 300,000 to 400,000 clones, over 90% occurring once. Sequenced material: peripheral blood, taken 5 to 6 months after surgery. Every receptor here comes from a boy younger than two with tuberous sclerosis and intractable seizures.

The chain couples TRBV2 to TRBJ1-2, with TRBD1 as a possible D gene (5 bases). Trimming pared 7 bases from V and 6 bases from J, leaving 18 bases between. This CDR3 spans 14 amino acids. Germline V CDR1 and CDR2: SNHLY, FYNNEI. The CDR3: CASIKRQPTDGYTF. DNA of the CDR3: TGTGCCAGCATCAAAAGACAGCCTACGGATGGCTACACCTTC.

V is TRBV19 and J is TRBJ1-5; the match to TRBD1 covers 9 bases. This CDR3 spans 16 amino acids. Germline V gene lookup returns CDR1 LNHDA and CDR2 SQIVND (reference sequence). Trimming at V came to 5 bases and at J to 0 bases, leaving 5 bases not matched to a gene. The CDR3 sequence: CASSGGTGYSNQPQHF. CDR3 DNA sequence: TGTGCCAGTAGTGGAGGGACAGGGTATAGCAATCAGCCCCAGCATTTT. Full variable domain (remainder filled in from reference TRBV19 and TRBJ1-5): DGGITQSPKYLFRKEGQNVTLSCEQNLNHDAMYWYRQDPGQGLRLIYYSQIVNDFQKGDIAEGYSVSREKKESFPLTVTSAQKNPTAFYLCASSGGTGYSNQPQHFGDGTRLSIL.

V is TRBV6-1 and J is TRBJ1-2; D is undetermined. The CDR3 is made up of 13 amino acids. Deletions cut 2 bases from V and 7 bases from J, with 11 bases between. Per the germline V gene, CDR1 is MNHNS and CDR2 is SASEGT. CDR3: CASSEIEDGGYTF. The CDR3 DNA reads as TGTGCCAGCAGTGAAATCGAGGACGGTGGCTACACCTTC.

This clone was recorded only once. The gene calls are TRBV24-1 and TRBJ2-7; D might be TRBD2 (5 bases). The CDR3 has 15 residues. The V gene lost 3 bases and the J gene lost 0 bases, with 11 bases spanning the gap. The germline V gene encodes CDR1 KGHDR and CDR2 SFDVKD. The CDR3 sequence is CATSDPRESSYEQYF. As DNA, the CDR3 is TGTGCCACCAGTGATCCGAGGGAAAGCTCCTACGAGCAGTACTTC.

V is TRBV6-1 and J is TRBJ1-6, with D maybe TRBD1 (6 bases). Per the germline V gene, CDR1 is MNHNS and CDR2 is SASEGT. V lost 2 bases and J lost 5, with 10 bases in between. This CDR3 has 15 amino acids. The CDR3 DNA reads as TGTGCCAGCAGTGAATACGGGACACATAATTCACCCCTCCACTTT. Its protein product is CASSEYGTHNSPLHF.

The chain recombines TRBV6-5 with TRBJ1-3; D gene uncertain. The CDR3 covers 14 residues. CDR1 is MNHEY and CDR2 is SVGAGI in the germline V gene. V was trimmed by 2 bases and J by 0 bases, leaving 5 bases between them. CDR3 in DNA: TGTGCCAGCAGTTACGGGCTCTCTGGAAACACCATATATTTT. It translates to CASSYGLSGNTIYF.

The genes are TRBV6-1 and TRBJ1-1, with unresolved D. Germline V lookup: CDR1 MNHNS, CDR2 SASEGT. V was clipped by 0 bases and J by 6 bases, with 14 bases between them. This CDR3 has 15 residues. This CDR3 is CASSEARTYDPEAFF. For the CDR3, the DNA is TGTGCCAGCAGTGAAGCACGGACTTACGACCCTGAAGCTTTCTTT.

V is TRBV19 and J is TRBJ2-4; TRBD1 matches 7 bases. The CDR3 is 16 residues long. The V gene's germline CDR1 is LNHDA and CDR2 SQIVND (reference sequence). Trimming cost V 5 bases and J 2 bases; bases outside gene matches: 9. The CDR3 loop reads CASSGRDREPKNIQYF. CDR3 sequence (DNA): TGTGCCAGTAGTGGCCGGGACAGAGAACCCAAAAACATTCAGTACTTC.

The chain links TRBV4-2 to TRBJ1-2, with D perhaps TRBD1 (5 bases). With 1 base removed from V and 8 bases from J, the gap between germline ends came to 11 bases. Germline V gene lookup returns CDR1 LGHNA and CDR2 YNFKEQ. The CDR3 is 13 amino acids. The DNA of the CDR3 is TGTGCCAGCAGCCAAGTATCAGGGAACGGCTACACCTTC. It translates to CASSQVSGNGYTF.

The rearrangement links TRBV2 to TRBJ1-1; TRBD1 agrees at 7 bases. Trimming cost V 7 bases and J 4 bases; bases outside gene matches: 3. CDR3 length equals 12 residues. From germline, CDR1 is SNHLY and CDR2 FYNNEI. The CDR3 nucleotides are TGTGCCAGCACTCCAGGGGGCACTGAAGCTTTCTTT. Protein sequence: CASTPGGTEAFF.

The V call is TRBV4-1, the J call TRBJ2-1; 9 nucleotides line up with TRBD2. This CDR3 is built from 17 residues. Germline trimming cut 2 bases from V and 7 bases from J; bases unmatched to any gene: 12. The germline V gene encodes CDR1 MGHRA and CDR2 YSYEKL. Here the CDR3 reads CASSQRGVAGVGNEQFF. CDR3 nucleotide sequence: TGCGCCAGCAGCCAAAGGGGGGTAGCGGGGGTAGGTAATGAGCAGTTCTTC.

This clone showed up just once. The V gene is TRBV3-1 (or the pseudogene TRBV3-2), the J gene TRBJ2-5; no definite D call. V was trimmed by 0 bases and J by 2 bases, leaving 7 bases between them. Germline V gene sequence: CDR1 LGHDT, CDR2 YNNKEL (reference sequence). This CDR3 has 14 amino acids. The CDR3 loop is CASSQDDLQETQYF. The CDR3 bases are TGTGCCAGCAGCCAAGATGACCTACAAGAGACCCAGTACTTC.

This clone was counted a single time. This rearrangement joins TRBV5-4 to TRBJ1-2; possibly TRBD1 for D (6 bases). CDR1 is SGHNT, CDR2 YYREEE, per germline (reference sequence). Trimming removed 6 bases at V and 0 bases at J, with 15 bases between. The CDR3 loop spans 15 amino acids. DNA of the CDR3: TGTGCCAGCACCTGGGGGGGGGCAACTAACTATGGCTACACCTTC. Translating it yields CASTWGGATNYGYTF.

This rearrangement joins TRBV6-4 to TRBJ2-1; 13 bases are shared with TRBD2. J gave up 5 bases and V 4 bases, and 14 bases lay outside the gene matches. Germline CDR1 and CDR2: MRHNA and SNTAGT. CDR3 size: 19 residues. Here the CDR3 DNA reads TGTGCCAGCAGTGCCACTTTTCCTTGGACTAGCGGGAGTAACAATGAGCAGTTCTTC. It yields the protein CASSATFPWTSGSNNEQFF.

The CDR3 nucleotides read TGTGCCAGCAGCCAAGTGGGGAAGTACCAAGAGACCCAGTACTTC. It yields the protein CASSQVGKYQETQYF. This chain uses TRBV3-1 (or the pseudogene TRBV3-2) with TRBJ2-5; D gene ambiguous. Germline V gene data show CDR1 as LGHDT and CDR2 as YNNKEL (reference sequence). The CDR3 consists of 15 residues. V dropped 1 base and J dropped 0 bases, with 9 bases sitting between them.

The genes are TRBV11-1 and TRBJ1-2, with unresolved D. CDR1 and CDR2 (germline): SGHAT, FQDESV (reference sequence). V lost 0 bases, J lost 5 bases, and 1 base lay in between. The length of the CDR3 is 11 residues. The CDR3 protein is CASSLAYGYTF. The CDR3 DNA reads TGTGCCAGCAGCTTAGCATATGGCTACACCTTC.

The rearrangement uses TRBV29-1 and TRBJ1-1; D ambiguous. V shed 3 bases and J shed 1 base, with 6 bases lying between them. The CDR3 spans 12 residues. Germline V gives CDR1 SQVTM, CDR2 ANQGSEA. The CDR3 protein is CSVDVGNTEAFF. For the CDR3, the DNA is TGCAGCGTTGATGTGGGGAACACTGAAGCTTTCTTT. The variable domain in full, with the rest retrieved from reference TRBV29-1 and TRBJ1-1, is SAVISQKPSRDICQRGTSLTIQCQVDSQVTMMFWYRQQPGQSLTLIATANQGSEATYESGFVIDKFPISRPNLTFSTLTVSNMSPEDSSIYLCSVDVGNTEAFFGQGTRLTVV.

CDR3 coding DNA: TGTGCCAGCACCAGACAGACTAGCGGGAGGATCTACGAGCAGTACTTC. It yields the protein CASTRQTSGRIYEQYF. This chain joins TRBV5-4 and TRBJ2-7; 13 bases are shared with TRBD2. Unmatched junction bases numbered 9, after V lost 6 bases and J lost 3 bases. Germline CDR1 and CDR2: SGHNT and YYREEE (reference sequence). CDR3 length equals 16 residues.

This chain links TRBV2 with TRBJ2-7; D is unclear. The germline gives CDR1 SNHLY, CDR2 FYNNEI. The CDR3 is 13 amino acids. Trimming removed 5 bases from V and 6 bases from J, with 14 bases in between. The CDR3 loop is CASSRDSPREQYF. The CDR3 bases are TGTGCCAGCAGTCGAGACTCTCCTCGCGAGCAGTACTTC.

The chain combines TRBV7-5 with TRBJ2-5; the table calls TRBD2, which could not be checked here. TRBV7-5 is given as a pseudogene. There are 14 residues in the CDR3. The CDR3 is CARSPVLTQETQYF. The CDR3 DNA follows: TGTGCCAGAAGCCCCGTGTTGACTCAGGAGACCCAGTACTTC.

This clone showed up just a few times. The chain has TRBV6-5 and TRBJ1-5, with TRBD1 identical over 8 bases. The CDR3 is 16 amino acids. In germline, CDR1 is MNHEY, CDR2 SVGAGI. The J segment lost 3 bases and the V segment lost 4 bases, leaving 8 bases of the junction unmatched. The CDR3 here is CASSSRTGSSNQPQHF. The CDR3, as DNA: TGTGCCAGCAGTTCGAGGACAGGGAGTTCCAATCAGCCCCAGCATTTT.

This chain uses TRBV27 with TRBJ2-7; TRBD1 might be the D (5 bases). The ends were cut back, 5 bases at V and 0 bases at J, with 20 bases in the middle. The CDR3 spans 17 residues. Germline loops: CDR1 MNHEY, CDR2 SMNVEV (reference sequence). CDR3 bases: TGTGCCAGCAGTGCAGGTTTTGGGGCAGGTGCCTCCTACGAGCAGTACTTC. Amino acids: CASSAGFGAGASYEQYF.

The chain uses TRBV9 and TRBJ2-7; TRBD2 matches at 13 bases. CDR1 SGDLS and CDR2 YYNGEE come from the germline V gene. This CDR3 region has 16 residues. Losses at the gene ends were 0 bases for V and 2 bases for J; bases not matched to a gene: 2. The DNA of the CDR3 is TGTGCCAGCAGCGTAGCGGGGACTAGCGGGACCTACGAGCAGTACTTC. Amino acids: CASSVAGTSGTYEQYF.